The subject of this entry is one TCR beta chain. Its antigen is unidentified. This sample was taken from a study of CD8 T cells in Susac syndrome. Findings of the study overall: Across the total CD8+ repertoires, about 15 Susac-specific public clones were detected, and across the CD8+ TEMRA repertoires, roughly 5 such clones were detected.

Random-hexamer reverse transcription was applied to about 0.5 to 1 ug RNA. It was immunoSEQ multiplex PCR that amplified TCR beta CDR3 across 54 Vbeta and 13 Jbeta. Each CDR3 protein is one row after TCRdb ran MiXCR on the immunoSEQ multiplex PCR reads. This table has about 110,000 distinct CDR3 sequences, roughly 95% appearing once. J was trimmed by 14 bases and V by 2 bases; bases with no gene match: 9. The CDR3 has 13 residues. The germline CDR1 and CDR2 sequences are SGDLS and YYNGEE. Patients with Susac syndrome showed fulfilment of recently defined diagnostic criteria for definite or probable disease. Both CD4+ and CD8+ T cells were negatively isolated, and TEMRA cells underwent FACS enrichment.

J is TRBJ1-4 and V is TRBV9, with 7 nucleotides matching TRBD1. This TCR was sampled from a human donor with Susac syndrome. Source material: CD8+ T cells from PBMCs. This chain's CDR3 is CASSVAQGGGLFF. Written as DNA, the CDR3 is TGTGCCAGCAGCGTTGCCCAGGGGGGAGGTCTGTTTTTT.